These 25 T cell receptor beta chains were all obtained from the same sample, sequenced in a study of beta chain features in type 1 diabetes. Every bit of the isolated RNA underwent reverse transcription, so sequencing read expressed TCRB transcripts. Produced via immunoSEQ multiplex PCR; TCRdb's table is partial and in-frame only. The sample has about 140,000 clones; over 8% are singletons. The specimen was central memory CD4+ T cells from blood. All receptors come from a woman in her thirties or forties in good health.

This clone was observed a few times. V is TRBV2 and J is TRBJ1-1, with 8 bases lining up with TRBD1. CDR1 is SNHLY and CDR2 is FYNNEI in the germline V gene. CDR3 length: 13 residues. V lost 8 bases to trimming and J lost 5 bases; unmatched junction nucleotides: 7. CDR3 amino acids: CASGGTGGTEAFF. The CDR3 DNA reads TGTGCCAGCGGGGGGACAGGAGGGACTGAAGCTTTCTTT.

The table lists this clone with a few counts. CDR3 DNA sequence: TGCGCCAGCAGCCAGACCCTAGCGGAATACACCGGGGAGCTGTTTTTT. It yields the protein CASSQTLAEYTGELFF. The chain recombines TRBV4-1 with TRBJ2-2, with TRBD2 identical over 7 bases. The germline V gene encodes CDR1 MGHRA and CDR2 YSYEKL. The CDR3 length is 16 residues. V shed 3 bases, J shed 3 bases, and the junction held 7 bases outside the gene matches.

The J gene is TRBJ2-3, the V gene TRBV10-1; 8 positions agree with TRBD2. Trimming at V came to 4 bases and at J to 3 bases, leaving 12 bases not matched to a gene. This CDR3 is 17 amino acids long. Germline V CDR1 and CDR2: WNHNN, SYGVQD (reference sequence). This chain's CDR3 is CASSGIAGAGDTDTQYF. Written as DNA, the CDR3 is TGCGCCAGCAGTGGGATCGCGGGAGCGGGGGATACAGATACGCAGTATTTT.

This clone was seen a handful of times. The chain carries TRBV19 and TRBJ2-7, with 7 bases identical to TRBD2. Per the germline V gene, CDR1 is LNHDA and CDR2 is SQIVND (reference sequence). The length of the CDR3 is 13 residues. J was trimmed by 4 bases and V by 4 bases; bases with no gene match: 4. The CDR3 loop is CASSSLLAYEQYF. The CDR3 coding sequence is TGTGCCAGTAGTAGCTTACTAGCGTACGAGCAGTACTTC.

This clone appeared a few times. This chain links TRBV9 with TRBJ2-5, with 10 bases matching TRBD1. This CDR3 is 13 amino acids long. Germline V CDR1 and CDR2: SGDLS, YYNGEE. Trimming at V came to 3 bases and at J to 5 bases, leaving 1 base not matched to a gene. The CDR3 DNA follows: TGTGCCAGCAGCGGACAGGGGGCTGAGACCCAGTACTTC. Its protein is CASSGQGAETQYF.

This clone showed up just a few times. This rearrangement joins TRBV19 to TRBJ2-1; 8 bases are shared with TRBD1. J was trimmed by 6 bases and V by 3 bases; bases with no gene match: 7. Per germline, CDR1 LNHDA and CDR2 SQIVND (reference sequence). CDR3 length equals 15 residues. CDR3 region: CASSMVGQGLNEQFF. The CDR3 nucleotides read TGTGCCAGTAGTATGGTCGGACAGGGCCTCAATGAGCAGTTCTTC.

The chain carries TRBV5-4 and TRBJ2-5, with 8 positions matching TRBD2. The germline V gene has CDR1 SGHNT and CDR2 YYREEE (reference sequence). With V trimmed by 0 bases and J by 1 base, 2 bases remained unmatched. CDR3 length: 15 residues. CDR3 residues: CASSLDGGVQETQYF. The CDR3 nucleotides are TGTGCCAGCAGCTTGGACGGGGGGGTCCAAGAGACCCAGTACTTC.

Concerning this clone itself: In the same sample, other DNA sequences code for this CDR3. The chain combines TRBV18 with TRBJ1-1; possible D gene TRBD1, 6 bases. V was trimmed by 6 bases and J by 1 base, leaving 9 bases between them. Germline V gene sequence: CDR1 KGHSH, CDR2 LQKENI. The CDR3 runs 13 residues. CDR3 amino acids: CASSQDRNTEAFF. The CDR3 DNA reads as TGTGCCAGCTCTCAGGACAGGAACACTGAAGCTTTCTTT.

The chain links TRBV7-2 to TRBJ2-5; the match to TRBD2 covers 12 bases. Germline assignment: CDR1 SGHTA and CDR2 FQGNSA. CDR3 length: 16 residues. J was trimmed by 1 base and V by 3 bases; bases with no gene match: 3. DNA of the CDR3: TGTGCCAGCAGCTTTACTAGCGGGGGGTTCCAAGAGACCCAGTACTTC. This gives the protein CASSFTSGGFQETQYF. The whole variable domain, filled in from reference TRBV7-2 and TRBJ2-5, reads GAGVSQSPSNKVTEKGKDVELRCDPISGHTALYWYRQSLGQGLEFLIYFQGNSAPDKSGLPSDRFSAERTGGSVSTLTIQRTQQEDSAVYLCASSFTSGGFQETQYFGPGTRLLVL.

This clone came up many times. The rearrangement uses TRBV27 and TRBJ1-4; 8 nucleotides line up with TRBD1. The CDR3 is 15 residues long. The V segment lost 5 bases and the J segment 3 bases; nucleotides outside the gene matches: 5. Germline V gene lookup returns CDR1 MNHEY and CDR2 SMNVEV (reference sequence). The CDR3 reads CASSTRQGPNEKLFF. CDR3 sequence (DNA): TGTGCCAGCAGTACTCGACAGGGGCCTAATGAAAAACTGTTTTTT.

The chain couples TRBV29-1 to TRBJ2-5; D unclear. V lost 4 bases and J 2 bases, leaving 11 bases between the germline ends. The CDR3 spans 13 residues. The germline CDR1 and CDR2 sequences are SQVTM and ANQGSEA. Here the CDR3 reads CSVASGVQETQYF. Written as DNA, the CDR3 is TGCAGCGTTGCGTCGGGTGTACAAGAGACCCAGTACTTC.

The chain recombines TRBV9 with TRBJ2-7, with a tentative D call TRBD1 (5 bases). The CDR3 has 14 residues. V shed 0 bases and J shed 7 bases, with 14 bases lying between them. Germline CDR1 is SGDLS and CDR2 is YYNGEE. CDR3 sequence (DNA): TGTGCCAGCAGCGTAGGGGTAAACGCAGGGGAGCAGTACTTC. Protein: CASSVGVNAGEQYF.

This clone has more than one count but fewer than ten. The rearrangement uses TRBV5-1 and TRBJ2-1; a weak D match, TRBD2 (5 bases). The CDR3 spans 13 residues. Trimming removed 4 bases at V and 7 bases at J, with 12 bases between. The germline V gene has CDR1 SGHRS and CDR2 YFSETQ. CDR3 in DNA: TGCGCCAGCAGCCCTCTAGCCGGGAATGAGCAGTTCTTC. It encodes CASSPLAGNEQFF.

This sequence joins TRBV21-1 and TRBJ1-1; TRBD1 is the table's D call, not checked against the DNA. TRBV21-1 is a listed pseudogene. The CDR3 length is 16 residues. The CDR3 DNA sequence: TGTGCCAGCAGCCCCCGGGACAGGGGCGGGCGCGCTGAAGCTTTCTTT. Amino acid sequence: CASSPRDRGGRAEAFF.

The chain couples TRBV5-1 to TRBJ1-4, with 7 bases fitting TRBD1. Trimming at V came to 0 bases and at J to 5 bases, leaving 4 bases not matched to a gene. This CDR3 contains 15 residues. The V gene's germline CDR1 is SGHRS and CDR2 YFSETQ. CDR3 loop: CASSLGQGKNEKLFF. The CDR3 bases are TGCGCCAGCAGCTTGGGACAGGGAAAGAATGAAAAACTGTTTTTT.

CDR3: CTSSQDCTNSDSVPLYYGYTF. The CDR3 DNA reads TGCACCAGCAGCCAAGATTGCACCAACTCTGACTCAGTACCCCTATACTATGGCTACACCTTC. The rearrangement uses TRBV1 and TRBJ1-2. TRBV1 is annotated as a pseudogene. There are 21 residues in the CDR3.

The chain is built from TRBV6-5 and TRBJ1-2, with a weak D call TRBD1 (5 bases). The germline V and J ends were trimmed by 9 bases and 2 bases, with 19 bases remaining between them. CDR1 is MNHEY, CDR2 SVGAGI, per germline. CDR3 length equals 15 residues. This CDR3 is CASHVGGGRNYGYTF. In nucleotides, the CDR3 is TGTGCCAGTCACGTGGGGGGTGGACGGAACTATGGCTACACCTTC.

This clone has more than one count but fewer than ten. The same CDR3 also results from other DNA sequences found in this sample. The rearrangement links TRBV5-1 to TRBJ1-1; D might be TRBD1 (5 bases). The ends were cut back, 0 bases at V and 3 bases at J, with 12 bases in the middle. Germline CDR1 and CDR2: SGHRS and YFSETQ. The CDR3 contains 15 residues. Written as DNA, the CDR3 is TGCGCCAGCAGCTTGGATGGCCCCAGGGACACTGAAGCTTTCTTT. Translated: CASSLDGPRDTEAFF.

The table lists this clone with a few counts. This chain links TRBV9 with TRBJ2-7, with 7 bases fitting TRBD2. CDR1 is SGDLS and CDR2 is YYNGEE in the germline V gene. There are 14 residues in the CDR3. V lost 4 bases, J lost 5 bases, and 9 bases stayed unmatched. The CDR3 loop reads CASSPQSGVHEQYF. CDR3 nucleotides: TGTGCCAGCAGCCCACAAAGCGGGGTCCACGAGCAGTACTTC.

The rearrangement links TRBV5-1 to TRBJ1-5, with TRBD1 as a possible D gene (5 bases). V was cut by 4 bases and J by 7 bases, with 15 bases left in between. The CDR3 runs 14 residues. CDR1 and CDR2 from the germline V gene are SGHRS and YFSETQ. The CDR3 coding sequence is TGCGCCAGCAGCCTCGCGGGGGAAAAGCAGCCCCAGCATTTT. Translated, it gives CASSLAGEKQPQHF.

This chain connects TRBV6-6 to TRBJ2-1; 8 bases line up with TRBD1. The V gene's germline CDR1 is MNHNY and CDR2 SVGAGI (reference sequence). CDR3 length: 13 residues. The V gene end was trimmed by 5 bases and the J gene end by 9 bases; junction bases not matched to a gene: 6. This chain's CDR3 is CASSRTGSGEQFF. For the CDR3, the DNA is TGTGCCAGCAGTCGGACAGGGTCCGGTGAGCAGTTCTTC.

CDR3 region: CASSPSTGPYGYTF. The DNA of the CDR3 is TGTGCCAGCAGCCCCTCGACAGGGCCCTATGGCTACACCTTC. V is TRBV9 and J is TRBJ1-2; 7 nucleotides agree with TRBD1. CDR1 is SGDLS and CDR2 is YYNGEE in the germline V gene. This CDR3 is built from 14 residues. The ends lost 4 bases at V and 4 bases at J; junction bases unmatched: 7.

This chain links TRBV9 with TRBJ1-1; unclear D gene. The germline V gene has CDR1 SGDLS and CDR2 YYNGEE. This CDR3 contains 13 residues. Trimming took off 1 base at V and 3 bases at J, with 7 bases between the two ends. The CDR3 loop reads CASSVSSDTEAFF. The CDR3 DNA sequence: TGTGCCAGCAGCGTATCGTCGGACACTGAAGCTTTCTTT.

The J gene is TRBJ2-1, the V gene TRBV7-9, with TRBD2 identical over 10 bases. Germline lookup yields CDR1 SEHNR and CDR2 FQNEAQ (reference sequence). This CDR3 comprises 14 residues. V trimming: 6 bases; J trimming: 2 bases; junction bases outside the gene matches: 1. This chain's CDR3 is CASRGLAAYNEQFF. In DNA, the CDR3 is TGTGCCAGCAGAGGACTAGCGGCCTACAATGAGCAGTTCTTC.

The chain joins TRBV19 to TRBJ1-2; no definite D call. The CDR3 contains 14 residues. Per the germline V gene, CDR1 is LNHDA and CDR2 is SQIVND (reference sequence). Trimming removed 4 bases from V and 4 bases from J, with 13 bases in between. The chain's CDR3 is CASSRAADLYGYTF. CDR3 bases: TGTGCCAGTAGTAGGGCAGCCGACCTCTATGGCTACACCTTC.